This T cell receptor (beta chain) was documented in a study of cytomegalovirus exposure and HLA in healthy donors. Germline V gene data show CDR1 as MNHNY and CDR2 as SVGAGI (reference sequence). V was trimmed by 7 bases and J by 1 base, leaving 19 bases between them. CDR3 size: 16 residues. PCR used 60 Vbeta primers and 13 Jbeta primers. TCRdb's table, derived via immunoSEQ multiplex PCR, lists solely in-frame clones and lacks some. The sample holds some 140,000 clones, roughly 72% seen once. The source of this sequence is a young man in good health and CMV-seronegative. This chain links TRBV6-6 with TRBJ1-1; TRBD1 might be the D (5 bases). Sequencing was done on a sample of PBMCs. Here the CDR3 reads CASNKYGGMRNTEAFF. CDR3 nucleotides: TGTGCCAGCAATAAGTATGGGGGGATGAGGAACACTGAAGCTTTCTTT.